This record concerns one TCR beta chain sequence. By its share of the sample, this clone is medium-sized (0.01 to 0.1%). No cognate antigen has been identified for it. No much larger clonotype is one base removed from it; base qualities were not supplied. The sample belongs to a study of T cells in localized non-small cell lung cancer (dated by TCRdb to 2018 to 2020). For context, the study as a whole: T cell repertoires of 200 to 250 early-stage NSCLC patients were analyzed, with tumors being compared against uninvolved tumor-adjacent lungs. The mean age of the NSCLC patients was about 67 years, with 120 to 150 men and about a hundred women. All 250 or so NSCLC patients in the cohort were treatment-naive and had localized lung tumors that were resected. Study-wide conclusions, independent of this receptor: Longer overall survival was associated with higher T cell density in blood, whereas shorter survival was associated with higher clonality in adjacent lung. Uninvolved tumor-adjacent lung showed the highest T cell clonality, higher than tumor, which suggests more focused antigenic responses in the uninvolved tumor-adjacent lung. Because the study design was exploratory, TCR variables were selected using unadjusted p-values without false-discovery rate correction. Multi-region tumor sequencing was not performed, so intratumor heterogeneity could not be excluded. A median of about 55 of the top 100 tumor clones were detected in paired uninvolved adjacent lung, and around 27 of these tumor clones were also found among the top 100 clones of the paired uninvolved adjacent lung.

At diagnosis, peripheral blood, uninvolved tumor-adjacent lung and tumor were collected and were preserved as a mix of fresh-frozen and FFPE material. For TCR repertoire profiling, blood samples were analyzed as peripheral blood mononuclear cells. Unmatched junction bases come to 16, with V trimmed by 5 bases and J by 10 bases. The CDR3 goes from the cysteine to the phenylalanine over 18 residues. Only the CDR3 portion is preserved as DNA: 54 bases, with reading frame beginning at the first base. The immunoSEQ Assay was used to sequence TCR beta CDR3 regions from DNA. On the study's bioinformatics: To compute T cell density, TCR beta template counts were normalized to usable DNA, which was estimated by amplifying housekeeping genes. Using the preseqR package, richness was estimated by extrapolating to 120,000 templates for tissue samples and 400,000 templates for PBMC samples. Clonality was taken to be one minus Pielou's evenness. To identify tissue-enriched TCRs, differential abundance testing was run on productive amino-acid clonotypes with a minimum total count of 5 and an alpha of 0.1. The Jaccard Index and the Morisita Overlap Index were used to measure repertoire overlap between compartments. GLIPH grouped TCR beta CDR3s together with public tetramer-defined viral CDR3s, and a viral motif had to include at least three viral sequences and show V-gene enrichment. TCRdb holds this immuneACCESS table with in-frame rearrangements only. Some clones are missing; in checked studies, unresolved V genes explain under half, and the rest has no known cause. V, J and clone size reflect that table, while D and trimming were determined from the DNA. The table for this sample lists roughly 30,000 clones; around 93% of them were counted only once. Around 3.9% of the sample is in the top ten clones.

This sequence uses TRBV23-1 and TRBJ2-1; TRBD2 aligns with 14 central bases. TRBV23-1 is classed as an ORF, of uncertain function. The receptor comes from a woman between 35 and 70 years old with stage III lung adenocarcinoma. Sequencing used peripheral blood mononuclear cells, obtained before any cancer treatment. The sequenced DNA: TGCGCCAGCAGTAGGCGGACTAGCGGGGGGCCCCCGGGTGAAGAGCAGTTCTTC. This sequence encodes CASSRRTSGGPPGEEQFF.